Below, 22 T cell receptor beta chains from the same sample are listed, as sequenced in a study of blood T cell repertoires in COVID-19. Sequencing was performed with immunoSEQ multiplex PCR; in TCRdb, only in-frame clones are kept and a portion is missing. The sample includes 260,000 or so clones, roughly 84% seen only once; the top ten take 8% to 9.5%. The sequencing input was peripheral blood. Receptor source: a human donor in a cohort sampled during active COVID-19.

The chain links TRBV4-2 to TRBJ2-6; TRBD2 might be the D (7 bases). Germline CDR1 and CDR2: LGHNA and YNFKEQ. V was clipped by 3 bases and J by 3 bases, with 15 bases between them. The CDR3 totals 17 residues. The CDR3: CASSHQEGGLGANVLTF. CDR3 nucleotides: TGTGCCAGCAGCCACCAAGAGGGGGGGCTTGGGGCCAACGTCCTGACTTTC.

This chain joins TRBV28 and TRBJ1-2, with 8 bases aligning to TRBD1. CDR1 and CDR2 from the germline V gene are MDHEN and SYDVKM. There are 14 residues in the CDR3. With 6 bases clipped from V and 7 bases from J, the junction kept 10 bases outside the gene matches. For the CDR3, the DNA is TGTGCCAGCAGATCTTGGACAGGGCTGGGTGGCTACACCTTC. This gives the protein CASRSWTGLGGYTF.

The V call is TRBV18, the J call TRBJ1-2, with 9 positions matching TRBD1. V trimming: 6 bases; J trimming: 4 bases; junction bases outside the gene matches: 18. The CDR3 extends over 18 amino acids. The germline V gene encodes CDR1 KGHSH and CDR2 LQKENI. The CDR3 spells CASSLNRGPSHDPYGYTF. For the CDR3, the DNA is TGTGCCAGCTCGCTGAACAGGGGGCCCTCTCACGATCCCTATGGCTACACCTTC.

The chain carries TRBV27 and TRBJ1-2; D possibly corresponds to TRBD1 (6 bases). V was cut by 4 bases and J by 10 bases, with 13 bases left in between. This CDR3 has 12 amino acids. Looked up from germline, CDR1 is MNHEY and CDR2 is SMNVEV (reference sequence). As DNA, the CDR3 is TGTGCCAGCAGTTCGGGGGGGCGGTTCTACACCTTC. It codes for CASSSGGRFYTF.

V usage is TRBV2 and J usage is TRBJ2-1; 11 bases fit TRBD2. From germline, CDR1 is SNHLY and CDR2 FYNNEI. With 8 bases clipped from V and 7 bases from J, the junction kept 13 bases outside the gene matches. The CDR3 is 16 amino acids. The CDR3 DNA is TGTGCCAGCGTCCGTAGCGGGAGGGTCGGTAGTAATGAGCAGTTCTTC. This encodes CASVRSGRVGSNEQFF.

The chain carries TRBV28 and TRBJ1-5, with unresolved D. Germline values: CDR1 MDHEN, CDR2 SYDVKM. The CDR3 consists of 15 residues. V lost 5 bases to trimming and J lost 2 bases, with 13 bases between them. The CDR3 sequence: CASSLGGVGNQPQHF. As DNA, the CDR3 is TGTGCCAGCAGTCTAGGCGGGGTCGGCAATCAGCCCCAGCATTTT.

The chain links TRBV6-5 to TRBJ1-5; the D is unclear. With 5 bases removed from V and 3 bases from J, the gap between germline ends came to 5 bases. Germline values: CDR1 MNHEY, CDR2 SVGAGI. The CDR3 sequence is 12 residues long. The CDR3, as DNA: TGTGCCAGCAGTCAGATCAATCAGCCCCAGCATTTT. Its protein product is CASSQINQPQHF.

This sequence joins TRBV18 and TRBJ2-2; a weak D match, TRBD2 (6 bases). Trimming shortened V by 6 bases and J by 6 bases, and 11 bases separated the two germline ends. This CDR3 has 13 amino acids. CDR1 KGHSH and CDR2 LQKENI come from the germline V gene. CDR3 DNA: TGTGCCAGCTCGCCGCGGAGGGCCGGGGAGCTGTTTTTT. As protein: CASSPRRAGELFF.

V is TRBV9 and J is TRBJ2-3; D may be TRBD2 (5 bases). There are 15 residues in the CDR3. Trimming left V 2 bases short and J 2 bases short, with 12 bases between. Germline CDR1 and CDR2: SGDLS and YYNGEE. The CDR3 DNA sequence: TGTGCCAGCAGCGTCGGGGAGTGGGTCACAGATACGCAGTATTTT. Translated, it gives CASSVGEWVTDTQYF. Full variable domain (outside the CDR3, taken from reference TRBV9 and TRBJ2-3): DSGVTQTPKHLITATGQRVTLRCSPRSGDLSVYWYQQSLDQGLQFLIQYYNGEERAKGNILERFSAQQFPDLHSELNLSSLELGDSALYFCASSVGEWVTDTQYFGPGTRLTVL.

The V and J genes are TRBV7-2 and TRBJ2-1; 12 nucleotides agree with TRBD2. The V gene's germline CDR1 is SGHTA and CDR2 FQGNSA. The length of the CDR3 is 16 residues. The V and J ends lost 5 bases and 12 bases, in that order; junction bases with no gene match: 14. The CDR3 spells CASSPQLAGGPGRQFF. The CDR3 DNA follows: TGTGCCAGCAGCCCCCAACTAGCGGGGGGTCCCGGACGGCAGTTCTTC.

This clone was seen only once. CDR3 nucleotide sequence: TGTGCCAGCTCACGGGGGACAGACCTTGGGTACGAGCAGTACTTC. Translated, it gives CASSRGTDLGYEQYF. The chain links TRBV18 to TRBJ2-7, with 7 bases lining up with TRBD1. The CDR3 has 15 amino acids. CDR1 KGHSH and CDR2 LQKENI come from the germline V gene. V trimming: 4 bases; J trimming: 4 bases; junction bases outside the gene matches: 10.

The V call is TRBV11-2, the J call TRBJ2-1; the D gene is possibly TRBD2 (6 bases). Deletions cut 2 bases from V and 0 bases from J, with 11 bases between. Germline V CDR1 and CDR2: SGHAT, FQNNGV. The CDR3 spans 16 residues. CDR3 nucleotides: TGTGCCAGCAGCTTAACGGCGGGGCCCTCCTACAATGAGCAGTTCTTC. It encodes CASSLTAGPSYNEQFF.

DNA of the CDR3: TGTGCCAGCAGTTCGACCCGGGGACAGGTTAACTATGGCTACACCTTC. It translates to CASSSTRGQVNYGYTF. The gene calls are TRBV28 and TRBJ1-2; 8 bases map to TRBD1. CDR1 MDHEN and CDR2 SYDVKM come from the germline V gene. The CDR3 length is 16 residues. The ends lost 4 bases at V and 1 base at J; junction bases unmatched: 8.

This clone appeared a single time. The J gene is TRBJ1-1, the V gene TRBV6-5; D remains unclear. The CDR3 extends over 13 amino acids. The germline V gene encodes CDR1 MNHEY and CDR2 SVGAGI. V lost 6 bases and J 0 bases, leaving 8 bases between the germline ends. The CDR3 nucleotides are TGTGCCAGCAGGGGAGCCATGAACACTGAAGCTTTCTTT. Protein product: CASRGAMNTEAFF.

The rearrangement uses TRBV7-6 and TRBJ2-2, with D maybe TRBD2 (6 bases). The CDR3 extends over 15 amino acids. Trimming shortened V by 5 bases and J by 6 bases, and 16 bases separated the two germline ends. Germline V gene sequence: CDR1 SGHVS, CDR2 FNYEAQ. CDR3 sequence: CASSPGTPGAGELFF. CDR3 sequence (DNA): TGTGCCAGCAGCCCTGGGACCCCGGGGGCCGGGGAGCTGTTTTTT.

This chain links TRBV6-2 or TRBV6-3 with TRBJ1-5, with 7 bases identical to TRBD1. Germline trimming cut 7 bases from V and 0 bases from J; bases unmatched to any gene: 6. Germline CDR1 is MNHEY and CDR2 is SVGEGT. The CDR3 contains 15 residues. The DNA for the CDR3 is TGTGCCAGCACCCCGACAGGGAATAGCAATCAGCCCCAGCATTTT. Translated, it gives CASTPTGNSNQPQHF.

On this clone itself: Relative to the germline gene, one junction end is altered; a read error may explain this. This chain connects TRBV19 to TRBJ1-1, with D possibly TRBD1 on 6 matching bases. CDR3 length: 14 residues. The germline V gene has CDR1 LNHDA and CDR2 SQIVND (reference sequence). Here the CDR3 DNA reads TGTGCCAGTAGGATAGGACAGCAGAGCACTGAAGCTTTCTTT. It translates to CASRIGQQSTEAFF.

The CDR3 here is CASSEGLARSSYEQYF. DNA of the CDR3: TGTGCCAGCAGTGAAGGACTAGCGCGAAGCTCCTACGAGCAGTACTTC. The chain combines TRBV6-1 with TRBJ2-7, with 8 bases identical to TRBD2. The CDR3 is made up of 16 amino acids. Germline values: CDR1 MNHNS, CDR2 SASEGT. V shed 1 base, J shed 0 bases, and the junction held 5 bases outside the gene matches.

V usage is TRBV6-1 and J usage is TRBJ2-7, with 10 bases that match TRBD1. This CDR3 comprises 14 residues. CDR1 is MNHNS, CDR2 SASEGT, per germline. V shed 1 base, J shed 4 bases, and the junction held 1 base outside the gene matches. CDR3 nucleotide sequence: TGTGCCAGCAGTGAAGGGGGACAGGGGTACGAGCAGTACTTC. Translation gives CASSEGGQGYEQYF.

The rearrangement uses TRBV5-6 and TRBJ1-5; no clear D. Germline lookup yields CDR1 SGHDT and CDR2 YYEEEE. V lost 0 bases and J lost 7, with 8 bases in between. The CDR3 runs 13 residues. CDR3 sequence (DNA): TGTGCCAGCAGCTTGGGGCAGAACCAGCCCCAGCATTTT. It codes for CASSLGQNQPQHF.

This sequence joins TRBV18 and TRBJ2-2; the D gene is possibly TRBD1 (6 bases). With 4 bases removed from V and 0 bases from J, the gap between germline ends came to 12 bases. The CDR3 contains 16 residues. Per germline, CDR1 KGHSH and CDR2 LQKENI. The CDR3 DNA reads TGTGCCAGCTCACGGTCGACAGGAGCGAACACCGGGGAGCTGTTTTTT. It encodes CASSRSTGANTGELFF.

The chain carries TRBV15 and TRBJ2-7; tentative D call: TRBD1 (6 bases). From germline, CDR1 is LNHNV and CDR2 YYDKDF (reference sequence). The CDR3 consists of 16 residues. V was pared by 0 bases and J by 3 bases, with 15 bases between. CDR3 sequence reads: CATSRDVGQGNYEQYF. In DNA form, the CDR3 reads TGTGCCACCAGCAGAGATGTGGGACAAGGGAACTACGAGCAGTACTTC.